These 27 T cell receptor beta chains were all obtained from the same sample, sequenced in a study of blood T cell repertoires in COVID-19. Sequenced by immunoSEQ multiplex PCR; TCRdb stores in-frame clones only, minus some. The data show around 190,000 clones, with more than 75% seen just once and approximately 4.5% held by the top ten. Sequencing was done on a sample of peripheral blood. Every receptor here comes from a human donor in a cohort sampled during active COVID-19.

This chain joins TRBV3-1 (or the pseudogene TRBV3-2) and TRBJ1-3; unclear D gene. The CDR3 sequence is 16 residues long. Trimming left V 0 bases short and J 2 bases short, with 11 bases between. Germline CDR1 is LGHDT and CDR2 is YNNKEL (reference sequence). CDR3 sequence (DNA): TGTGCCAGCAGCCAAGATCCTGTCAGAACTGGAAACACCATATATTTT. Its translation: CASSQDPVRTGNTIYF.

The rearrangement links TRBV27 to TRBJ2-2, with TRBD2 as a possible D gene (5 bases). With 7 bases removed from V and 2 bases from J, the gap between germline ends came to 17 bases. The CDR3 sequence is 16 residues long. CDR1 and CDR2 from the germline V gene are MNHEY and SMNVEV (reference sequence). The CDR3 spells CASTMVFRDNTGELFF. The DNA of the CDR3 is TGTGCCAGCACCATGGTCTTCCGGGATAACACCGGGGAGCTGTTTTTT.

This rearrangement joins TRBV9 to TRBJ2-5; D not certain. V lost 2 bases and J lost 5, with 10 bases in between. The CDR3 is made up of 13 amino acids. CDR1 is SGDLS, CDR2 YYNGEE, per germline. The CDR3 reads CASSVGSRETQYF. The CDR3 nucleotides read TGTGCCAGCAGCGTCGGTTCCCGGGAGACCCAGTACTTC.

A few counts support this clone. The chain is built from TRBV27 and TRBJ2-7; TRBD1 might be the D (6 bases). Germline V gene sequence: CDR1 MNHEY, CDR2 SMNVEV (reference sequence). Trimming took off 6 bases at V and 4 bases at J, with 19 bases between the two ends. The CDR3 length is 15 residues. CDR3 sequence reads: CASSLNQGINYEQYF. CDR3 DNA sequence: TGTGCCAGCAGCTTAAATCAGGGGATAAATTACGAGCAGTACTTC.

This chain connects TRBV5-4 to TRBJ1-6; the match to TRBD1 covers 11 bases. The germline V gene encodes CDR1 SGHNT and CDR2 YYREEE (reference sequence). V shed 0 bases and J 8 bases; nucleotides not matched to a gene: 4. The CDR3 totals 16 residues. The CDR3: CASSLGRGQGDSPLHF. For the CDR3, the DNA is TGTGCCAGCAGCTTGGGCCGGGGACAGGGGGATTCACCCCTCCACTTT.

The chain uses TRBV9 and TRBJ1-2, with 7 bases matching TRBD1. J gave up 4 bases and V 2 bases, and 2 bases lay outside the gene matches. This CDR3 comprises 13 residues. Germline lookup yields CDR1 SGDLS and CDR2 YYNGEE. CDR3 protein: CASSVNRGYGYTF. The CDR3, as DNA: TGTGCCAGCAGCGTCAACAGGGGCTATGGCTACACCTTC.

The chain joins TRBV19 to TRBJ1-5; tentatively, D is TRBD1 (6 bases). The CDR3 has 15 amino acids. Trimming stripped 6 bases from V and 6 bases from J, with 18 bases between. Germline CDR1 and CDR2: LNHDA and SQIVND (reference sequence). CDR3 DNA: TGTGCCAGTAGCGGACTTACAGGGTTGGGTCAGCCCCAGCATTTT. Protein sequence: CASSGLTGLGQPQHF.

The V call is TRBV5-1, the J call TRBJ2-1; 8 nucleotides line up with TRBD2. J was trimmed by 8 bases and V by 0 bases; bases with no gene match: 7. The CDR3 runs 15 residues. The germline gives CDR1 SGHRS, CDR2 YFSETQ. DNA for the CDR3: TGCGCCAGCAGCTTGGCCGGGGGGGCAAGGGATGAGCAGTTCTTC. This gives the protein CASSLAGGARDEQFF.

This clone was seen only once. CDR3 amino acids: CSVEDGEKRATEAFF. The CDR3 coding sequence is TGCAGCGTTGAAGATGGGGAGAAGAGGGCCACTGAAGCTTTCTTT. The chain combines TRBV29-1 with TRBJ1-1; no clear D. Germline CDR1 reads SQVTM; CDR2 reads ANQGSEA. CDR3 size: 15 residues. With 0 bases removed from V and 4 bases from J, the gap between germline ends came to 15 bases.

This chain uses TRBV18 with TRBJ1-3; D is unclear. CDR3 length equals 16 residues. The germline CDR1 and CDR2 sequences are KGHSH and LQKENI. Trimming stripped 1 base from V and 0 bases from J, with 10 bases between. As DNA, the CDR3 is TGTGCCAGCTCACCACTTGGAGGTTTCTCTGGAAACACCATATATTTT. This gives the protein CASSPLGGFSGNTIYF.

The chain carries TRBV19 and TRBJ2-7; possible D gene TRBD2, 5 bases. The V end lost 5 bases, the J end lost 2 bases, and 13 bases lay between the germline ends. From germline, CDR1 is LNHDA and CDR2 SQIVND (reference sequence). The CDR3 length is 14 residues. Written as DNA, the CDR3 is TGTGCCAGTAGTCGGGGATGGGAAGCCTACGAGCAGTACTTC. It encodes CASSRGWEAYEQYF.

This rearrangement joins TRBV3-1 (or the pseudogene TRBV3-2) to TRBJ1-2; D call uncertain. Looked up from germline, CDR1 is LGHDT and CDR2 is YNNKEL (reference sequence). Deletions cut 1 base from V and 8 bases from J, with 8 bases between. The CDR3 loop spans 12 amino acids. The CDR3 DNA sequence: TGTGCCAGCAGCCAAGGTCTAAGAGGCTACACCTTC. The encoded protein is CASSQGLRGYTF.

The rearrangement links TRBV27 to TRBJ1-1; no reliable D call. The CDR3 runs 13 residues. Germline V CDR1 and CDR2: MNHEY, SMNVEV (reference sequence). Trimming took 2 bases from V and 1 from J, leaving 5 bases between them. CDR3 loop: CASSLTGNTEAFF. CDR3 sequence (DNA): TGTGCCAGCAGTTTAACGGGGAACACTGAAGCTTTCTTT.

The chain recombines TRBV7-9 with TRBJ2-1, with a possible D match to TRBD2 (5 bases). The CDR3 loop spans 17 amino acids. The V end was cut by 5 bases, the J end by 10 bases, with 27 bases between. From germline, CDR1 is SEHNR and CDR2 FQNEAQ (reference sequence). CDR3 DNA sequence: TGTGCCAGCAGCCCAATTGTAGGCGGGCTTAGCAATATAGAGCAGTTCTTC. Translated: CASSPIVGGLSNIEQFF.

The chain is built from TRBV12-3 or TRBV12-4 and TRBJ1-2; weak D call: TRBD1 (6 bases). V lost 3 bases and J 2 bases, leaving 7 bases between the germline ends. This CDR3 has 13 residues. The chain's CDR3 is CASSFGQNYGYTF. DNA of the CDR3: TGTGCCAGCAGTTTCGGACAGAACTATGGCTACACCTTC.

The chain carries TRBV27 and TRBJ1-6; unclear D gene. The CDR3 covers 13 residues. V was shortened by 7 bases and J by 6 bases, with 10 bases between the two germline ends. CDR1 is MNHEY, CDR2 SMNVEV, per germline (reference sequence). CDR3 coding DNA: TGTGCCAGCAAGCCGGAGGTTAATTCACCCCTCCACTTT. It yields the protein CASKPEVNSPLHF.

The rearrangement uses TRBV12-1 and TRBJ2-7; TRBD1, the D gene given by the table, was not confirmed from the DNA. TRBV12-1 is given as a pseudogene. This CDR3 comprises 13 residues. The DNA for the CDR3 is TGTGCCAGCAGCCTACCCAGGGGCTACGAGCAGTACTTC. This sequence encodes CASSLPRGYEQYF.

The chain carries TRBV28 and TRBJ1-2; tentatively, D is TRBD1 (6 bases). Trimming took 5 bases from V and 4 from J, leaving 17 bases between them. CDR1 MDHEN and CDR2 SYDVKM come from the germline V gene. The CDR3 length is 15 residues. DNA of the CDR3: TGTGCCAGCAGTCCCCACTCGGGGGGGCTCTATGGCTACACCTTC. Protein product: CASSPHSGGLYGYTF.

The chain recombines TRBV7-8 with TRBJ2-7, with TRBD1 matching over 7 bases. V shed 3 bases and J 1 base; nucleotides not matched to a gene: 6. This CDR3 spans 15 amino acids. In germline, CDR1 is SGHVS, CDR2 FQNEAQ. The CDR3 bases are TGTGCCAGCAGCTTCCCCGGACAGGCTTCCTACGAGCAGTACTTC. This gives the protein CASSFPGQASYEQYF.

The chain employs TRBV5-1 and TRBJ2-1; D may be TRBD1 (5 bases). The CDR3 has 14 residues. The germline V and J ends were trimmed by 0 bases and 10 bases, with 14 bases remaining between them. Germline lookup yields CDR1 SGHRS and CDR2 YFSETQ. CDR3 in DNA: TGCGCCAGCAGCTTGGATGGCAGGGCTGGGGAGCAGTTCTTC. This translates into CASSLDGRAGEQFF.

V is TRBV3-1 (or the pseudogene TRBV3-2) and J is TRBJ1-2; possibly TRBD1 for D (5 bases). V was clipped by 7 bases and J by 8 bases, with 14 bases between them. The CDR3 is 12 amino acids. Germline CDR1 is LGHDT and CDR2 is YNNKEL (reference sequence). CDR3 loop: CASTPDSHGYTF. CDR3 DNA sequence: TGTGCCAGCACCCCTGACAGTCACGGCTACACCTTC.

The chain employs TRBV6-5 and TRBJ1-1; 8 nucleotides align to TRBD1. Germline loops: CDR1 MNHEY, CDR2 SVGAGI. This CDR3 has 13 amino acids. After removal of 6 bases from V and 5 bases from J, the junction contained 5 bases not matched to a gene. The CDR3 sequence is CASRPGGRTEAFF. The CDR3 region has the DNA TGTGCCAGCAGACCAGGGGGCCGGACTGAAGCTTTCTTT.

Many counts were recorded for this clone. J is TRBJ1-2 and V is TRBV11-2, with TRBD1 as a possible D gene (5 bases). The CDR3 is 13 amino acids. Trimming shortened V by 4 bases and J by 1 base, and 7 bases separated the two germline ends. CDR1 is SGHAT, CDR2 FQNNGV, per germline. The CDR3 DNA sequence: TGTGCCAGCAGCTCGGACATTAACTATGGCTACACCTTC. This gives the protein CASSSDINYGYTF.

This clone was observed a few times. This chain's CDR3 is CASSRGLYRAGNTIYF. The CDR3, as DNA: TGTGCCAGCAGCCGGGGACTATATCGGGCTGGAAACACCATATATTTT. This chain joins TRBV3-1 (or the pseudogene TRBV3-2) and TRBJ1-3, with D maybe TRBD1 (5 bases). Germline V gene data show CDR1 as LGHDT and CDR2 as YNNKEL (reference sequence). V lost 4 bases to trimming and J lost 2 bases, with 15 bases between them. This CDR3 has 16 residues.

This chain connects TRBV19 to TRBJ2-2, with TRBD2 matching 9 bases. The CDR3 is made up of 16 amino acids. Germline values: CDR1 LNHDA, CDR2 SQIVND (reference sequence). V lost 3 bases, J lost 1 base, and 3 bases stayed unmatched. The CDR3 is CASSMPAGGNTGELFF. CDR3 DNA sequence: TGTGCCAGTAGTATGCCAGCGGGGGGGAACACCGGGGAGCTGTTTTTT.

The chain is built from TRBV5-4 and TRBJ1-2, with D perhaps matching TRBD1 (6 bases). V shed 0 bases and J shed 4 bases, with 13 bases lying between them. CDR3 length: 15 amino acids. Germline-derived CDR1 and CDR2 are SGHNT and YYREEE (reference sequence). The CDR3 nucleotides read TGTGCCAGCAGCTTGGCTAGGTCAGGGGCCTATGGCTACACCTTC. Protein: CASSLARSGAYGYTF.

The V call is TRBV6-5, the J call TRBJ2-7, with a tentative D call TRBD2 (6 bases). Per the germline V gene, CDR1 is MNHEY and CDR2 is SVGAGI. Trimming cost V 8 bases and J 5 bases, with 19 bases left between them. The CDR3 is 14 residues long. In DNA, the CDR3 is TGTGCCAGCGCCAGGGCTCGGACTACGGACGAGCAGTACTTC. Protein sequence: CASARARTTDEQYF.